This passage covers 22 T cell receptor beta chains from one sample sequenced in a study of control samples from healthy donors and cancer patients. Sequenced by immunoSEQ multiplex PCR; TCRdb stores in-frame clones only, minus some. The sample lists approximately 120,000 clones, roughly 84% seen once, with 8% to 9% in the top ten. What was sequenced was blood. These receptors all come from a man aged 40-49 years in good health.

The gene calls are TRBV9 and TRBJ2-3, with 10 nucleotides matching TRBD2. CDR1 is SGDLS and CDR2 is YYNGEE in the germline V gene. V was pared by 4 bases and J by 3 bases, with 2 bases of the junction left unmatched. There are 14 residues in the CDR3. The CDR3 reads CASSRTSGTDTQYF. The CDR3, as DNA: TGTGCCAGCAGCCGGACTAGCGGTACAGATACGCAGTATTTT.

As regards this clone: Other DNA sequences in this sample translate to the same CDR3. The CDR3 here is CATSGDSGNTIYF. CDR3 coding DNA: TGTGCCACCAGTGGGGACTCTGGAAACACCATATATTTT. This chain uses TRBV24-1 with TRBJ1-3; D remains ambiguous. CDR3 length: 13 residues. With 5 bases removed from V and 0 bases from J, the gap between germline ends came to 4 bases. CDR1 and CDR2 (germline): KGHDR, SFDVKD.

The chain employs TRBV4-2 and TRBJ2-5, with 11 bases lining up with TRBD2. CDR3 length equals 17 residues. CDR1 is LGHNA, CDR2 YNFKEQ, per germline. V was pared by 0 bases and J by 3 bases, with 6 bases of the junction left unmatched. The CDR3 coding sequence is TGTGCCAGCAGCCAAGATGGAGTAGCGGGGGGGAAAGAGACCCAGTACTTC. Protein product: CASSQDGVAGGKETQYF.

As DNA, the CDR3 is TGTGCCAGCAGCGGCGAGACTAGCGGGGGTTCCTACAATGAGCAGTTCTTC. Translation gives CASSGETSGGSYNEQFF. The rearrangement uses TRBV9 and TRBJ2-1; 12 bases map to TRBD2. This CDR3 region has 17 residues. The V gene end was trimmed by 3 bases and the J gene end by 1 base; junction bases not matched to a gene: 5. From germline, CDR1 is SGDLS and CDR2 YYNGEE.

The chain carries TRBV4-3 and TRBJ1-1, with 8 bases that match TRBD1. This CDR3 contains 15 residues. Unmatched junction bases numbered 6, after V lost 3 bases and J lost 3 bases. CDR1 is LGHNA and CDR2 is YSLEER in the germline V gene. The CDR3, as DNA: TGCGCCAGCAGCCAGGGCCAACAGGGGGACACTGAAGCTTTCTTT. This codes for CASSQGQQGDTEAFF.

This clone showed up just once. The chain links TRBV7-2 to TRBJ2-3; the D is unclear. The ends were cut back, 0 bases at V and 5 bases at J, with 12 bases in the middle. Germline CDR1 SGHTA, CDR2 FQGNSA. The CDR3 is made up of 15 amino acids. CDR3 bases: TGTGCCAGCAGCTTAGCGGCCACAGTTCTAGATACGCAGTATTTT. Protein: CASSLAATVLDTQYF.

This chain links TRBV6-5 with TRBJ2-7, with D tentatively TRBD1 (5 bases). This CDR3 spans 14 amino acids. The ends were cut back, 0 bases at V and 5 bases at J, with 11 bases in the middle. In germline, CDR1 is MNHEY, CDR2 SVGAGI. The CDR3 sequence is CASSYSIRGHEQYF. CDR3 DNA: TGTGCCAGCAGTTACTCGATAAGGGGCCACGAGCAGTACTTC.

The CDR3 DNA reads as TGTGCCAGCAGCATTACGACTCATATCTTGGGGACCCAGTACTTC. This encodes CASSITTHILGTQYF. The chain links TRBV7-8 to TRBJ2-5; unclear D gene. V was shortened by 5 bases and J by 7 bases, with 20 bases between the two germline ends. The CDR3 is 15 amino acids. Looked up from germline, CDR1 is SGHVS and CDR2 is FQNEAQ.

The chain is built from TRBV3-1 (or the pseudogene TRBV3-2) and TRBJ2-3, with 10 bases aligning to TRBD1. Losses at the gene ends were 1 base for V and 3 bases for J; bases not matched to a gene: 7. Germline CDR1 and CDR2: LGHDT and YNNKEL (reference sequence). The CDR3 loop spans 17 amino acids. CDR3 sequence reads: CASSQVDRGLWTDTQYF. The CDR3 nucleotides are TGTGCCAGCAGCCAAGTCGACAGGGGGCTATGGACAGATACGCAGTATTTT.

The gene calls are TRBV7-2 and TRBJ2-1; D may be TRBD1 (6 bases). Looked up from germline, CDR1 is SGHTA and CDR2 is FQGNSA. The CDR3 totals 14 residues. V lost 4 bases to trimming and J lost 7 bases, with 14 bases between them. The CDR3 DNA sequence: TGTGCCAGCAGCTCACAAACCAGGGGTAATGAGCAGTTCTTC. Translating it yields CASSSQTRGNEQFF.

The chain uses TRBV12-3 or TRBV12-4 and TRBJ1-6; D is ambiguous. The CDR3 sequence is 13 residues long. With 2 bases removed from V and 10 bases from J, the gap between germline ends came to 9 bases. The CDR3 is CASSLFAESPLHF. CDR3 coding DNA: TGTGCCAGCAGTTTATTCGCGGAGTCACCCCTCCACTTT.

Only one count was recorded for this clone. One end of the junction does not line up with germline, which may come from a read error. The chain joins TRBV6-5 to TRBJ2-2, with D perhaps TRBD2 (5 bases). Germline lookup yields CDR1 MNHEY and CDR2 SVGAGI. This CDR3 spans 12 amino acids. This CDR3 is CASSYSEGPAVF. The CDR3 nucleotides are TGTGCCAGCAGTTACTCTGAGGGCCCCGCTGTTTTT.

The chain recombines TRBV30 with TRBJ2-7; unclear D gene. The CDR3 covers 10 residues. V gave up 2 bases and J gave up 5 bases, with 4 bases separating them. Germline V gives CDR1 GTSNPN, CDR2 SVGIG (reference sequence). The CDR3 here is CAWSRNEQYF. In DNA form, the CDR3 reads TGTGCCTGGAGTAGAAACGAGCAGTACTTC.

The chain recombines TRBV5-1 with TRBJ2-5; D is undetermined. CDR1 SGHRS and CDR2 YFSETQ come from the germline V gene. Between the trimmed V and J ends, which lost 1 base and 2 bases, there was a span of 9 bases. This CDR3 spans 14 amino acids. DNA for the CDR3: TGCGCCAGCAGCTTGTCCACTCCTCAAGAGACCCAGTACTTC. Its protein is CASSLSTPQETQYF.

This chain joins TRBV21-1 and TRBJ2-2; TRBD2, the D gene given by the table, was not confirmed from the DNA. TRBV21-1 corresponds to a pseudogene. This CDR3 has 14 amino acids. CDR3 loop: CASSDSGGAGELFF. DNA of the CDR3: TGTGCCAGCAGCGACTCCGGGGGGGCCGGGGAGCTGTTTTTT.

The CDR3, as DNA: TGCGCCAGCAGAAACCACGGACAGGGGGCAAGGGCCTCGGGCTACACCTTC. Its protein is CASRNHGQGARASGYTF. The chain joins TRBV5-1 to TRBJ1-2; 11 bases are a match to TRBD1. The length of the CDR3 is 17 residues. Germline assignment: CDR1 SGHRS and CDR2 YFSETQ. V was clipped by 5 bases and J by 8 bases; unmatched bases: 17.

The rearrangement joins TRBV7-2 to TRBJ1-2; 7 nucleotides agree with TRBD1. Losses at the gene ends were 4 bases for V and 5 bases for J; bases not matched to a gene: 7. This CDR3 region has 14 residues. CDR1 SGHTA and CDR2 FQGNSA come from the germline V gene. The CDR3 is CASSSDRSGYGYTF. DNA for the CDR3: TGTGCCAGCAGCTCGGACAGGTCGGGGTATGGCTACACCTTC.

The chain has TRBV6-6 and TRBJ2-2; D might be TRBD1 (6 bases). The CDR3 spans 17 residues. Germline V gene sequence: CDR1 MNHNY, CDR2 SVGAGI (reference sequence). Trimming pared 5 bases from V and 6 bases from J, leaving 22 bases between. The DNA of the CDR3 is TGTGCCAGCAGTCGAAACGCCCCGGGACAATTCTCCGGGGAGCTGTTTTTT. This sequence encodes CASSRNAPGQFSGELFF.

The V call is TRBV7-9, the J call TRBJ2-7, with 7 nucleotides matching TRBD2. The V gene end was trimmed by 3 bases and the J gene end by 5 bases; junction bases not matched to a gene: 10. Germline V gives CDR1 SEHNR, CDR2 FQNEAQ (reference sequence). The CDR3 is 15 residues long. The CDR3 DNA reads as TGTGCCAGCAGCTTGAGCGGGGTAAGGGGCCACGAGCAGTACTTC. It codes for CASSLSGVRGHEQYF. Supplemented by reference TRBV7-9 and TRBJ2-7, the full variable domain reads DTGVSQNPRHKITKRGQNVTFRCDPISEHNRLYWYRQTLGQGPEFLTYFQNEAQLEKSRLLSDRFSAERPKGSFSTLEIQRTEQGDSAMYLCASSLSGVRGHEQYFGPGTRLTVT.

For the CDR3, the DNA is TGTGCCAGCAGCTTAATGCAGGGGGACTATGGCTACACCTTC. Translated, it gives CASSLMQGDYGYTF. The chain links TRBV13 to TRBJ1-2; 7 bases map to TRBD1. Germline V gene lookup returns CDR1 PRHDT and CDR2 FYEKMQ (reference sequence). The CDR3 is 14 amino acids. The V gene end was trimmed by 2 bases and the J gene end by 3 bases; junction bases not matched to a gene: 3.

The chain combines TRBV19 with TRBJ1-2; 7 nucleotides align to TRBD1. Germline values: CDR1 LNHDA, CDR2 SQIVND (reference sequence). The CDR3 has 19 amino acids. The junction had 13 bases not matched to a gene; V was cut back by 0 bases and J by 0 bases. CDR3 loop: CASSIDRWTGGDPNYGYTF. In DNA, the CDR3 is TGTGCCAGTAGTATAGATCGGTGGACAGGAGGGGATCCTAACTATGGCTACACCTTC. Using reference TRBV19 and TRBJ1-2 for the parts outside the CDR3, the full variable domain is DGGITQSPKYLFRKEGQNVTLSCEQNLNHDAMYWYRQDPGQGLRLIYYSQIVNDFQKGDIAEGYSVSREKKESFPLTVTSAQKNPTAFYLCASSIDRWTGGDPNYGYTFGSGTRLTVV.

The V gene is TRBV24-1, the J gene TRBJ2-7; no clear D. The CDR3 contains 12 residues. The germline gives CDR1 KGHDR, CDR2 SFDVKD. The V and J ends lost 1 base and 4 bases respectively, with 4 bases between them. The CDR3 DNA reads TGTGCCACCAGTGATTTCGGGTACGAGCAGTACTTC. Its protein is CATSDFGYEQYF.